This T cell receptor (beta chain) was obtained from a study of CD8+ T cells in alopecia areata. Study observations and caveats: Uncertainty about whether baseline CD8+ expansion is linked to response remains, with one nonresponder.

Only a few counts were recorded for this clone. Antigen: not known. Per the germline V gene, CDR1 is MNHEY and CDR2 is SMNVEV (reference sequence). The CDR3 is 15 residues long. V was shortened by 6 bases and J by 3 bases, with 15 bases between the two germline ends. Treatment of the sample: oral pan-JAK inhibitor, 5-10 mg twice daily. From alopecia areata patients, lesional scalp punch biopsies and peripheral blood were collected. Sequencing used cDNA as its template, made by extracting RNA and reverse transcribing it. Data came from immunoSEQ multiplex PCR; TCRdb stores just in-frame clones and leaves some out. The sample has 200,000 to 250,000 clones; around 57% are singletons.

The source is a human donor with alopecia areata. The chain carries TRBV27 and TRBJ1-5, with D unclear. Source: CD4+ T cells sorted from blood, taken at week 4, from a patient treated with tofacitinib. The CDR3 is CASSPPGLNNQPQHF. The CDR3, as DNA: TGTGCCAGCAGCCCCCCCGGACTAAACAATCAGCCCCAGCATTTT.